These 24 T cell receptor beta chains were sequenced from one sample in a study of blood T cell repertoires in COVID-19. Clones were sequenced by immunoSEQ multiplex PCR, and TCRdb holds only the in-frame ones, with some missing. The profile shows 25,000 to 35,000 clones, around 80% of them singletons. Sequencing was done on a sample of peripheral blood. The receptors stem from a human donor in a cohort sampled during active COVID-19.

This clone was detected once. This chain joins TRBV6-5 and TRBJ2-2, with D possibly being TRBD2 (7 bases). This CDR3 is built from 11 residues. Per the germline V gene, CDR1 is MNHEY and CDR2 is SVGAGI. V was shortened by 11 bases and J by 7 bases, with 11 bases between the two germline ends. The CDR3 is CAGGGVGELFF. In DNA form, the CDR3 reads TGTGCCGGAGGGGGGGTCGGGGAGCTGTTTTTT.

This clone was detected only once. This CDR3 is CASSQSGTSSQRGYTF. CDR3 in DNA: TGTGCCAGCAGCCAATCTGGGACATCCTCCCAGAGAGGCTACACCTTC. The rearrangement joins TRBV3-1 (or the pseudogene TRBV3-2) to TRBJ1-2, with D maybe TRBD1 (6 bases). V lost 2 bases and J 8 bases, leaving 21 bases between the germline ends. This CDR3 is built from 16 residues. Germline-derived CDR1 and CDR2 are LGHDT and YNNKEL (reference sequence).

The chain joins TRBV5-6 to TRBJ2-5; TRBD2 matches 9 bases. J gave up 6 bases and V 1 base, and 7 bases lay outside the gene matches. Germline V gene data show CDR1 as SGHDT and CDR2 as YYEEEE. The CDR3 is 15 amino acids. The DNA for the CDR3 is TGTGCCAGCAGCTTGAGGTCTAGCGGGGCGAAGACCCAGTACTTC. As protein: CASSLRSSGAKTQYF. The full variable domain, in which reference TRBV5-6 and TRBJ2-5 provide the parts outside the CDR3, is DAGVTQSPTHLIKTRGQQVTLRCSPKSGHDTVSWYQQALGQGPQFIFQYYEEEERQRGNFPDRFSGHQFPNYSSELNVNALLLGDSALYLCASSLRSSGAKTQYFGPGTRLLVL.

This clone occurred a few times. This chain uses TRBV7-9 with TRBJ2-1, with 8 bases fitting TRBD1. The V gene's germline CDR1 is SEHNR and CDR2 FQNEAQ (reference sequence). With 3 bases clipped from V and 12 bases from J, the junction kept 4 bases outside the gene matches. The CDR3 is 12 residues long. The CDR3 protein is CASSLEGTGQFF. In nucleotides, the CDR3 is TGTGCCAGCAGCTTGGAAGGGACAGGGCAGTTCTTC. The full variable domain, completed using reference TRBV7-9 and TRBJ2-1, is DTGVSQNPRHKITKRGQNVTFRCDPISEHNRLYWYRQTLGQGPEFLTYFQNEAQLEKSRLLSDRFSAERPKGSFSTLEIQRTEQGDSAMYLCASSLEGTGQFFGPGTRLTVL.

This clone was picked up one time. The rearrangement joins TRBV24-1 to TRBJ2-7; D possibly corresponds to TRBD2 (8 bases). Germline assignment: CDR1 KGHDR and CDR2 SFDVKD. The CDR3 runs 13 residues. Trimming took off 3 bases at V and 12 bases at J, with 17 bases between the two ends. The CDR3 coding sequence is TGTGCCACCAGTGATCTCGGGACAGCGGGGGCGTACTTC. Its protein is CATSDLGTAGAYF.

The chain couples TRBV5-6 to TRBJ2-5; TRBD1 agrees at 12 bases. CDR3 length equals 16 residues. V dropped 3 bases and J dropped 4; count of bases not matched to a gene: 7. CDR1 is SGHDT, CDR2 YYEEEE, per germline. CDR3 DNA sequence: TGTGCCAGCAGCTGGGGACAGGGGGCGTCTGGAGAGACCCAGTACTTC. This codes for CASSWGQGASGETQYF.

The chain uses TRBV10-1 and TRBJ2-3, with TRBD2 as a possible D gene (5 bases). The V and J ends lost 3 bases and 11 bases respectively, with 15 bases between them. From germline, CDR1 is WNHNN and CDR2 SYGVQD (reference sequence). The CDR3 has 13 amino acids. The CDR3 is CASSDQRLPRQYF. The CDR3 DNA sequence: TGCGCCAGCAGTGACCAGCGACTACCCCGGCAGTATTTT.

V and J are TRBV5-1 and TRBJ1-2; TRBD1 is a possible D gene (5 bases). This CDR3 comprises 13 residues. V dropped 5 bases and J dropped 3 bases, with 11 bases sitting between them. The germline V gene encodes CDR1 SGHRS and CDR2 YFSETQ. For the CDR3, the DNA is TGCGCCAGCAGTAGGACATTCGACTATGGCTACACCTTC. It codes for CASSRTFDYGYTF.

CDR3 DNA: TGTGCCAGCAGTAGCGGGGGGGCCACCGGGGAGCTGTTTTTT. This encodes CASSSGGATGELFF. The chain is built from TRBV6-5 and TRBJ2-2; 10 nucleotides match TRBD2. The CDR3 length is 14 residues. Germline-derived CDR1 and CDR2 are MNHEY and SVGAGI. Trimming cost V 5 bases and J 4 bases; bases outside gene matches: 1.

CDR3 sequence: CASSPLRKPREGTF. The DNA of the CDR3 is TGTGCCAGCTCACCACTCAGGAAGCCACGGGAGGGCACCTTC. The J gene is TRBJ1-2, the V gene TRBV18; D is ambiguous. V was shortened by 1 base and J by 13 bases, with 19 bases between the two germline ends. Germline loops: CDR1 KGHSH, CDR2 LQKENI. The CDR3 covers 14 residues.

V usage is TRBV5-1 and J usage is TRBJ1-2; 11 positions agree with TRBD1. Germline V gene sequence: CDR1 SGHRS, CDR2 YFSETQ. The CDR3 contains 13 residues. J lost 6 bases, V lost 5 bases, and 3 bases had no gene match. CDR3 loop: CASSRTGGDGYTF. CDR3 nucleotides: TGCGCCAGCAGTAGGACAGGGGGCGATGGCTACACCTTC.

A word on this clone: One end of the junction does not line up with germline, which may come from a read error. V usage is TRBV4-2 and J usage is TRBJ1-6; D possibly corresponds to TRBD1 (5 bases). This CDR3 spans 16 amino acids. The germline V gene encodes CDR1 LGHNA and CDR2 YNFKEQ. The CDR3 bases are TGTGCCAGCAGACAAGTTGGTAGGGGAGGTAATTCACCCCTCCACTTT. This gives the protein CASRQVGRGGNSPLHF.

The CDR3 is CASSPGHIAGGIADTQYF. CDR3 coding DNA: TGTGCCAGCAGCCCCGGACATATAGCGGGGGGGATCGCAGATACGCAGTATTTT. This chain uses TRBV2 with TRBJ2-3; TRBD2 aligns across 11 bases. V lost 6 bases to trimming and J lost 4 bases; unmatched junction nucleotides: 15. This CDR3 is built from 18 residues. CDR1 is SNHLY and CDR2 is FYNNEI in the germline V gene.

The chain recombines TRBV18 with TRBJ1-1; D not certain. The CDR3 contains 12 residues. V lost 1 base and J lost 5, with 5 bases in between. The germline gives CDR1 KGHSH, CDR2 LQKENI. The CDR3 nucleotides read TGTGCCAGCTCACCACGGAGGACTGAAGCTTTCTTT. Residues: CASSPRRTEAFF.

This chain uses TRBV9 with TRBJ2-1; 9 bases map to TRBD1. CDR1 and CDR2 (germline): SGDLS, YYNGEE. CDR3 length equals 15 residues. V trimming: 4 bases; J trimming: 4 bases; junction bases outside the gene matches: 6. CDR3 region: CASSPVGTGYNEQFF. The CDR3 bases are TGTGCCAGCAGCCCAGTGGGGACAGGGTACAATGAGCAGTTCTTC.

The V call is TRBV5-5, the J call TRBJ2-1, with 8 bases aligning to TRBD1. The CDR3 is 17 residues long. J lost 9 bases, V lost 3 bases, and 17 bases had no gene match. The germline V gene encodes CDR1 SGHKS and CDR2 YYEKEE (reference sequence). The CDR3 spells CASSSAGRGLERSEQFF. CDR3 in DNA: TGTGCCAGCAGCTCTGCTGGCAGGGGGCTTGAGCGAAGTGAGCAGTTCTTC.

J is TRBJ2-7 and V is TRBV5-4; the match to TRBD1 covers 12 bases. Germline CDR1 and CDR2: SGHNT and YYREEE (reference sequence). With 1 base clipped from V and 6 bases from J, the junction kept 5 bases outside the gene matches. The CDR3 has 15 amino acids. CDR3 sequence: CASSLSGQGAREQYF. In DNA form, the CDR3 reads TGTGCCAGCAGCTTGTCGGGACAGGGGGCCCGCGAGCAGTACTTC.

The rearrangement links TRBV18 to TRBJ2-6; 9 bases line up with TRBD1. Germline CDR1 KGHSH, CDR2 LQKENI. V gave up 2 bases and J gave up 2 bases; unmatched junction bases: 7. The CDR3 covers 18 residues. The CDR3, as DNA: TGTGCCAGCTCACCAGGGGGGACAGGGAGTCCTGGGGCCAACGTCCTGACTTTC. It encodes CASSPGGTGSPGANVLTF.

This clone has just one count. V and J are TRBV11-2 and TRBJ2-1; D is perhaps TRBD2 (6 bases). Germline CDR1 is SGHAT and CDR2 is FQNNGV. The CDR3 spans 16 residues. V was trimmed by 4 bases and J by 6 bases, leaving 19 bases between them. The DNA for the CDR3 is TGTGCCAGCAGCTCATCAGTGGCCGGGACTCGCAATGAGCAGTTCTTC. It encodes CASSSSVAGTRNEQFF.

The V and J genes are TRBV10-1 and TRBJ2-3, with 8 nucleotides matching TRBD2. The V segment lost 6 bases and the J segment 2 bases; nucleotides outside the gene matches: 1. The CDR3 runs to 13 residues. Germline V gives CDR1 WNHNN, CDR2 SYGVQD (reference sequence). CDR3 sequence (DNA): TGCGCCAGCAGACTAGCGGACACAGATACGCAGTATTTT. Its protein product is CASRLADTDTQYF.

Here the CDR3 reads CASSYTGGSDNSPLHF. The CDR3 DNA sequence: TGCGCCAGCAGTTACACAGGGGGCAGTGATAATTCACCCCTCCACTTT. This chain uses TRBV5-1 with TRBJ1-6, with TRBD1 identical over 9 bases. Germline V gene data show CDR1 as SGHRS and CDR2 as YFSETQ. V gave up 5 bases and J gave up 5 bases; unmatched junction bases: 8. There are 16 residues in the CDR3.

The rearrangement joins TRBV19 to TRBJ2-3; 12 bases line up with TRBD2. V was clipped by 4 bases and J by 4 bases; unmatched bases: 12. The CDR3 loop spans 18 amino acids. CDR1 LNHDA and CDR2 SQIVND come from the germline V gene (reference sequence). CDR3 residues: CASSTRLAGARRADTQYF. The CDR3 DNA follows: TGTGCCAGTAGTACGAGACTAGCGGGGGCTAGACGCGCAGATACGCAGTATTTT.

This chain links TRBV6-5 with TRBJ1-5; D unclear. This CDR3 region has 15 residues. V lost 8 bases to trimming and J lost 3 bases, with 17 bases between them. Germline V gene lookup returns CDR1 MNHEY and CDR2 SVGAGI. This CDR3 reads CASGLRPVDNQPQHF. Written as DNA, the CDR3 is TGTGCCAGCGGGCTGCGACCGGTAGACAATCAGCCCCAGCATTTT.

This clone is medium-sized (0.01 to 0.1%) in the sample. This sequence joins TRBV4-2 and TRBJ2-7; 7 nucleotides align to TRBD2. J gave up 0 bases and V 6 bases, and 5 bases lay outside the gene matches. Germline V CDR1 and CDR2: LGHNA, YNFKEQ. This CDR3 is built from 14 residues. CDR3 nucleotide sequence: TGTGCCAGCAGTTACGGGGGGAGCTCCTACGAGCAGTACTTC. Amino acid sequence: CASSYGGSSYEQYF.